This TCR beta chain was sequenced in a study of naive and memory T cell subsets. Adult healthy volunteers gave 2.5 ml peripheral blood for whole-blood RNA. TCR cDNA received a 3' ligated oligonucleotide that carried a UMI. Cells were not sorted; total RNA input targeted roughly 1 to 1,100 ng. Alpha and beta constant region primers primed reverse transcription for blood and skin samples. TCRdb independently ran MiXCR on the 5' RACE reads; one entry per CDR3 protein. This table has over 25,000 distinct CDR3 sequences, under 25% appearing once. This clonotype was observed a handful of times. The germline CDR1 and CDR2 sequences are SEHNR and FQNEAQ (reference sequence). The CDR3 length is 13 residues. The germline V and J ends were trimmed by 5 bases and 5 bases, with 13 bases remaining between them.

This clonotype was sampled from a female donor in good health. This sequence joins TRBV7-9 and TRBJ2-7, with D unresolved. The CDR3 DNA reads TGTGCCAGCAGCCCCCCCTGGGGTGACGAGCAGTACTTC. Encoded protein: CASSPPWGDEQYF.